This passage covers 16 T cell receptor beta chains from one sample sequenced in a study of shared clonotypes between healthy human individuals. Measured with immunoSEQ multiplex PCR; TCRdb has only the in-frame clones, and not every one. The table shows some 2.4 million clones, with approximately 93% occurring only once. The sample comprised naive CD4+ T cells from PBMCs. Subset in this sample: CD45RA+ positively selected. These receptors originate from a man in his late teens or twenties in good health. Some clones in this sample may be carry-over from other donors' samples.

Concerning this clone: Distinct nucleotide sequences in the sample also encode this CDR3. The rearrangement uses TRBV6-1 and TRBJ2-3; possibly TRBD1 or TRBD2 for D (5 bases each). The CDR3 contains 15 residues. Germline V gives CDR1 MNHNS, CDR2 SASEGT. V was cut by 6 bases and J by 1 base, with 14 bases left in between. DNA for the CDR3: TGTGCCAGCAGCCCTCGGGACCGCGGCACAGATACGCAGTATTTT. It translates to CASSPRDRGTDTQYF.

The count of this clone is one. The V and J genes are TRBV5-5 and TRBJ2-7; D is perhaps TRBD2 (5 bases). The V end lost 0 bases, the J end lost 5 bases, and 9 bases lay between the germline ends. CDR1 and CDR2 (germline): SGHKS, YYEKEE (reference sequence). The CDR3 has 13 residues. The CDR3 sequence is CASSLARAHEQYF. CDR3 nucleotides: TGTGCCAGCAGCTTGGCGAGGGCCCACGAGCAGTACTTC.

V gene TRBV7-2 combines with J gene TRBJ2-2, with 8 positions matching TRBD2. The CDR3 contains 15 residues. The J segment lost 5 bases and the V segment lost 1 base, leaving 3 bases of the junction unmatched. Germline CDR1 and CDR2: SGHTA and FQGNSA. CDR3 protein: CASSLVLAGTGELFF. Here the CDR3 DNA reads TGTGCCAGCAGCTTAGTGTTAGCGGGGACCGGGGAGCTGTTTTTT.

This chain connects TRBV25-1 to TRBJ2-3; 9 nucleotides match TRBD1. With 6 bases clipped from V and 6 bases from J, the junction kept 10 bases outside the gene matches. The CDR3 has 15 residues. Per the germline V gene, CDR1 is MGHDK and CDR2 is SYGVNS. This CDR3 reads CASSNRDRDLDTQYF. The CDR3 DNA reads as TGTGCCAGCAGCAATCGGGACAGGGATTTGGATACGCAGTATTTT.

J is TRBJ1-2 and V is TRBV7-8; 7 bases agree with TRBD1. V was pared by 5 bases and J by 7 bases, with 10 bases of the junction left unmatched. CDR3 length: 14 residues. Germline V lookup: CDR1 SGHVS, CDR2 FQNEAQ. The DNA for the CDR3 is TGTGCCAGCAGCCTATACGGACAGGCACTTGGCTACACCTTC. Its translation is CASSLYGQALGYTF.

This chain joins TRBV10-3 and TRBJ1-1, with D unresolved. CDR1 is ENHRY and CDR2 is SYGVKD in the germline V gene. This CDR3 has 11 amino acids. V was shortened by 6 bases and J by 7 bases, with 9 bases between the two germline ends. This CDR3 is CAIRGPNEAFF. The CDR3 bases are TGTGCCATCAGGGGTCCTAATGAAGCTTTCTTT.

This chain uses TRBV19 with TRBJ1-4; TRBD1 matches at 7 bases. V lost 8 bases and J lost 7; bases outside the gene matches: 4. The germline gives CDR1 LNHDA, CDR2 SQIVND (reference sequence). There are 12 residues in the CDR3. The CDR3, as DNA: TGTGCCAGTGGTGGGACAGTTGAAAAACTGTTTTTT. Amino acids: CASGGTVEKLFF.

This chain connects TRBV7-6 to TRBJ1-2, with D perhaps TRBD1 (6 bases). This CDR3 has 14 residues. V was clipped by 1 base and J by 8 bases, with 14 bases between them. Germline CDR1 reads SGHVS; CDR2 reads FNYEAQ. CDR3 residues: CASSLDGRDIGYTF. The CDR3 DNA sequence: TGTGCCAGCAGCTTAGATGGGAGGGACATAGGCTACACCTTC. Using reference TRBV7-6 and TRBJ1-2 for the parts outside the CDR3, the full variable domain is GAGVSQSPRYKVTKRGQDVALRCDPISGHVSLYWYRQALGQGPEFLTYFNYEAQQDKSGLPNDRFSAERPEGSISTLTIQRTEQRDSAMYRCASSLDGRDIGYTFGSGTRLTVV.

The rearrangement links TRBV5-4 to TRBJ2-2, with 7 bases identical to TRBD1. The CDR3 contains 12 residues. Germline trimming cut 6 bases from V and 13 bases from J; bases unmatched to any gene: 9. Per germline, CDR1 SGHNT and CDR2 YYREEE (reference sequence). CDR3 protein: CASTQGTERLFF. CDR3 bases: TGTGCCAGCACACAGGGGACCGAAAGGCTGTTTTTT.

The rearrangement uses TRBV7-3 and TRBJ2-2; weak D call: TRBD2 (6 bases). CDR1 is SGHTA and CDR2 is FQGTGA in the germline V gene. This CDR3 spans 14 amino acids. V lost 9 bases and J lost 7, with 18 bases in between. The CDR3 DNA follows: TGTGCCAGTAGTGGCGGGATTTTGGGCGGGGAGCTGTTTTTT. It yields the protein CASSGGILGGELFF.

This sequence joins TRBV5-4 and TRBJ2-7, with D hard to call. Per germline, CDR1 SGHNT and CDR2 YYREEE (reference sequence). This CDR3 region has 13 residues. The V gene lost 1 base and the J gene lost 6 bases, with 11 bases spanning the gap. Here the CDR3 DNA reads TGTGCCAGCAGCTTGCCCACCTCGGGCGAGCAGTACTTC. Translated: CASSLPTSGEQYF.

This chain connects TRBV27 to TRBJ1-4, with 9 bases fitting TRBD1. The CDR3 totals 14 residues. J lost 8 bases, V lost 7 bases, and 8 bases had no gene match. Germline assignment: CDR1 MNHEY and CDR2 SMNVEV (reference sequence). The CDR3: CASTPTGGGEKLFF. The DNA of the CDR3 is TGTGCCAGCACCCCGACAGGGGGGGGCGAAAAACTGTTTTTT. Complete variable domain (other parts from reference TRBV27 and TRBJ1-4): EAQVTQNPRYLITVTGKKLTVTCSQNMNHEYMSWYRQDPGLGLRQIYYSMNVEVTDKGDVPEGYKVSRKEKRNFPLILESPSPNQTSLYFCASTPTGGGEKLFFGSGTQLSVL.

Only a few counts were recorded for this clone. Different DNA sequences within this sample yield the same CDR3. The rearrangement uses TRBV7-9 and TRBJ1-3; no clear D gene. Trimming stripped 1 base from V and 4 bases from J, with 11 bases between. CDR1 SEHNR and CDR2 FQNEAQ come from the germline V gene (reference sequence). The CDR3 is 15 amino acids. CDR3 residues: CASSLVGGAGNTIYF. DNA for the CDR3: TGTGCCAGCAGCTTAGTGGGCGGCGCCGGAAACACCATATATTTT. The variable domain in full, with the rest retrieved from reference TRBV7-9 and TRBJ1-3, is DTGVSQNPRHKITKRGQNVTFRCDPISEHNRLYWYRQTLGQGPEFLTYFQNEAQLEKSRLLSDRFSAERPKGSFSTLEIQRTEQGDSAMYLCASSLVGGAGNTIYFGEGSWLTVV.

The sample holds one count of this clone. The V and J genes are TRBV7-8 and TRBJ1-5, with D perhaps matching TRBD1 (5 bases). This CDR3 region has 17 residues. CDR1 SGHVS and CDR2 FQNEAQ come from the germline V gene. V shed 2 bases and J shed 0 bases, with 14 bases lying between them. CDR3 sequence: CASSLSRWGDSNQPQHF. In nucleotides, the CDR3 is TGTGCCAGCAGCTTAAGTAGATGGGGGGATAGCAATCAGCCCCAGCATTTT.

The chain is built from TRBV30 and TRBJ2-7, with D unresolved. V was cut by 3 bases and J by 6 bases, with 12 bases left in between. Per the germline V gene, CDR1 is GTSNPN and CDR2 is SVGIG (reference sequence). This CDR3 comprises 12 residues. The DNA of the CDR3 is TGTGCCTGGAGACAGCCACTACTCGAGCAGTACTTC. Translation gives CAWRQPLLEQYF.

The chain uses TRBV2 and TRBJ2-4, with TRBD1 identical over 12 bases. Germline trimming cut 6 bases from V and 1 base from J; bases unmatched to any gene: 10. The germline V gene has CDR1 SNHLY and CDR2 FYNNEI. This CDR3 is 18 amino acids long. For the CDR3, the DNA is TGTGCCAGCAGCCCAATTACGGGACAGGGGGCGGCCAAAAACATTCAGTACTTC. It translates to CASSPITGQGAAKNIQYF.